These 12 T cell receptor beta chains came from one sample sequenced in a study of T cell repertoires in cytomegalovirus infection. TCRdb fed the reads into MiXCR, producing one record per CDR3 protein. The sample contains more than 150,000 distinct CDR3 sequences, approximately 30% of which appear only once. What was sequenced was PBMCs. These receptors were taken from a human donor in good health (CMV status not recorded). Some clones in this sample may be carry-over from other donors' samples.

About this clonotype: A clone one base away is much larger, so this may be a read error. The chain couples TRBV7-3 to TRBJ1-2; 7 bases align to TRBD1. This CDR3 has 15 residues. Germline V gene data show CDR1 as SGHTA and CDR2 as FQGTGA. The CDR3 coding sequence is TGTGCCAACAGCACCGGATCCGGGACAGACTATGGCTACACCTTC. This codes for CANSTGSGTDYGYTF.

This clonotype was seen many times. The genes are TRBV11-2 and TRBJ2-6; unclear D gene. The CDR3 has 18 residues. The germline V gene has CDR1 SGHAT and CDR2 FQNNGV. V lost 2 bases to trimming and J lost 0 bases, with 14 bases between them. The CDR3 region has the DNA TGTGCCAGCAGCTTATTCCCAGCTAAAATCTCTGGGGCCAACGTCCTGACTTTC. Translated, it gives CASSLFPAKISGANVLTF.

This clonotype has a handful of counts. The rearrangement joins TRBV7-2 to TRBJ1-2; D not certain. The CDR3 has 14 amino acids. The V and J ends lost 4 bases and 8 bases respectively, with 17 bases between them. Germline-derived CDR1 and CDR2 are SGHTA and FQGNSA. CDR3 bases: TGTGCCAGCAGCTCAAACCCGAACGAGAGGGGCTACACCTTC. Protein sequence: CASSSNPNERGYTF.

CDR3 in DNA: TGCAGTGCCATGGGACGGAACAATGAGCAGTTCTTC. Its translation is CSAMGRNNEQFF. The chain is built from TRBV20-1 and TRBJ2-1; D is perhaps TRBD1 or TRBD2 (5 bases each). The CDR3 spans 12 residues. The germline gives CDR1 DFQATT, CDR2 SNEGSKA (reference sequence). Trimming cost V 6 bases and J 5 bases, with 11 bases left between them.

This clonotype has only a few counts. This sequence joins TRBV7-6 and TRBJ2-7; D not resolved. V was pared by 4 bases and J by 0 bases, with 13 bases between. Germline-derived CDR1 and CDR2 are SGHVS and FNYEAQ. This CDR3 has 15 residues. In nucleotides, the CDR3 is TGTGCCAGCAGCTCCCAGGCGCCAAGCTCCTACGAGCAGTACTTC. It yields the protein CASSSQAPSSYEQYF.

This chain joins TRBV15 and TRBJ1-1, with D hard to call. Trimming pared 1 base from V and 3 bases from J, leaving 18 bases between. Germline CDR1 LNHNV, CDR2 YYDKDF (reference sequence). The CDR3 contains 17 residues. The CDR3 loop reads CATSRGWETSDYTEAFF. CDR3 nucleotide sequence: TGTGCCACCAGCAGAGGTTGGGAGACGTCGGACTACACTGAAGCTTTCTTT.

At least ten counts were recorded for this clonotype. The chain is built from TRBV11-2 and TRBJ2-5; 11 nucleotides line up with TRBD2. With V trimmed by 3 bases and J by 3 bases, 6 bases remained unmatched. Germline values: CDR1 SGHAT, CDR2 FQNNGV. The CDR3 consists of 16 residues. CDR3 amino acids: CASSFIAGGPEETQYF. The DNA for the CDR3 is TGTGCCAGCAGCTTCATAGCGGGGGGGCCGGAAGAGACCCAGTACTTC.

This clonotype was picked up a small number of times. The chain couples TRBV19 to TRBJ1-1, with 11 bases fitting TRBD1. The CDR3 runs 16 residues. The V gene's germline CDR1 is LNHDA and CDR2 SQIVND (reference sequence). V shed 1 base and J 4 bases; nucleotides not matched to a gene: 5. CDR3 region: CASSIGPGTGGTEAFF. The CDR3 DNA sequence: TGTGCCAGTAGTATAGGCCCCGGGACAGGGGGCACTGAAGCTTTCTTT.

The V gene is TRBV11-2, the J gene TRBJ1-4; D unclear. V was cut by 5 bases and J by 4 bases, with 11 bases left in between. The CDR3 is made up of 14 amino acids. CDR1 and CDR2 from the germline V gene are SGHAT and FQNNGV. The CDR3 protein is CASSKTTFNEKLFF. CDR3 DNA: TGTGCCAGCAGCAAGACAACCTTTAATGAAAAACTGTTTTTT.

The rearrangement links TRBV6-1 to TRBJ1-2; D uncertain. The ends were cut back, 3 bases at V and 5 bases at J, with 13 bases in the middle. This CDR3 spans 14 amino acids. From germline, CDR1 is MNHNS and CDR2 SASEGT. The CDR3 spells CASSDPGRGYGYTF. The CDR3 DNA sequence: TGTGCCAGCAGTGATCCGGGCCGAGGGTATGGCTACACCTTC.

The rearrangement joins TRBV14 to TRBJ1-5, with a possible D match to TRBD1 (5 bases). The CDR3 is 14 amino acids. Germline V CDR1 and CDR2: SGHDN, FVKESK. Trimming removed 5 bases at V and 4 bases at J, with 12 bases between. As DNA, the CDR3 is TGTGCCAGCAGCTATTTATCAGGGAATCAGCCCCAGCATTTT. Translating gives CASSYLSGNQPQHF.

This clonotype was found once. In nucleotides, the CDR3 is TGCAGTGCTAGAGAAGACAGGAGCAATCAGCCCCAGCATTTT. Its translation: CSAREDRSNQPQHF. The rearrangement joins TRBV20-1 to TRBJ1-5; the D gene is possibly TRBD1 (6 bases). The V gene lost 0 bases and the J gene lost 1 base, with 7 bases spanning the gap. The CDR3 covers 14 residues. Germline V CDR1 and CDR2: DFQATT, SNEGSKA (reference sequence).